The sequence of this TCR beta chain was determined in a study of CD8 T cells in ankylosing spondylitis. The study, taken as a whole, reports: The clones that were linked to disease were reported to be significantly enriched in matched synovial fluid samples from ankylosing spondylitis patients. A TCR beta motif of fewer than ten highly homologous variants appeared characteristic of ankylosing spondylitis blood.

In making TCR beta libraries, quantitative 5'-RACE with molecular barcodes was used. TCRdb itself ran the 5' RACE reads through MiXCR, one entry per CDR3 protein. Of roughly 440,000 distinct CDR3 sequences in the sample, roughly a sixth were seen once. Details on this clonotype: Its antigen remains unknown.

Germline CDR1 and CDR2: SQVTM and ANQGSEA. There are 10 residues in the CDR3. V was shortened by 6 bases and J by 9 bases, with 9 bases between the two germline ends. The specimen sequenced was blood, either unsorted or a sorted T cell fraction (not recorded which). V gene TRBV29-1 combines with J gene TRBJ2-1, with D perhaps matching TRBD1 (5 bases). This receptor was identified in a male donor with ankylosing spondylitis. CDR3 in DNA: TGCAGCGTGGGGCATGGTGAGCAGTTCTTC. It is translated as CSVGHGEQFF.